This TCR beta chain was sequenced during a study of cytotoxic CD8 clonotypes in ibrutinib-treated CLL. Study-level information: For this cohort, patients were some eleven relapsed/refractory and about 14 treatment-naive, while fewer than 18 were IGHV unmutated. After a median roughly 12 months on treatment (6 to 36), response samples were drawn.

As for this clone: Its antigen is undetermined.

Study-level findings and limits: Clonality climbed at ibrutinib response, then dropped toward baseline at progression.

Germline lookup yields CDR1 PRHDT and CDR2 FYEKMQ (reference sequence). J was trimmed by 2 bases and V by 0 bases; bases with no gene match: 1. The CDR3 consists of 14 residues. The repertoire was sequenced with immunoSEQ multiplex PCR; TCRdb's copy has only in-frame clones and lacks some. The sample lists approximately 130,000 clones, approximately 81% occurring once. The clonotype originates from a human donor with chronic lymphocytic leukemia. The sequenced sample was PBMCs, obtained after 24 months of ibrutinib treatment. The V gene is TRBV13, the J gene TRBJ2-7; 7 bases are a match to TRBD1. The CDR3 sequence is CASSLGQGPYEQYF. CDR3 DNA sequence: TGTGCCAGCAGCTTAGGACAGGGGCCCTACGAGCAGTACTTC.